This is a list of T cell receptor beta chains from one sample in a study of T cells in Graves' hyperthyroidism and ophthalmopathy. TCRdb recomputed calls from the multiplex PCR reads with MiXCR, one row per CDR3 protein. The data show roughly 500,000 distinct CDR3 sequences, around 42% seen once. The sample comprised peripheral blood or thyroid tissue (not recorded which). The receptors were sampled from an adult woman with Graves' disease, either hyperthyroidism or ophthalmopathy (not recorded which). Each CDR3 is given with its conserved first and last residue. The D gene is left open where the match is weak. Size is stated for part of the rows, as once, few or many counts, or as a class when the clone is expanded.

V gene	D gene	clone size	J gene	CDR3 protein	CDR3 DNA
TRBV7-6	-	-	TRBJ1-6	CASSLVHNSLLHF	TGTGCCAGCAGCTTAGTGCATAATTCACTCCTCCACTTT
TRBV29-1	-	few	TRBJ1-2	CSVGDGANYGYTF	TGCAGCGTTGGGGACGGAGCTAACTATGGCTACACCTTC
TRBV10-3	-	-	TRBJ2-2	CAISARQRNTGELFF	TGTGCCATCAGTGCTCGACAGCGGAACACTGGGGAGCTGTTTTTT
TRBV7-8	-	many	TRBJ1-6	CASSLDSGSPLHF	TGTGCCAGCAGCTTAGACTCGGGTTCACCCCTCCACTTT
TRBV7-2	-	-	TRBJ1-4	CASSLKGGEKLFF	TGTGCCAGCAGCTTAAAGGGGGGTGAAAAACTGTTTTTT
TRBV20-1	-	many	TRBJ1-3	CSARDPRGGSNTIYF	TGCAGTGCTAGAGATCCGAGGGGGGGAAGCAACACCATATATTTT
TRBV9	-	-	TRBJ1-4	CASSVDRGPPSAEKLFF	TGTGCCAGCAGCGTAGATCGAGGCCCTCCATCCGCCGAAAAACTGTTTTTT
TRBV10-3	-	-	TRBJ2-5	CASSSLASRASETQYF	TGTGCCAGCAGCTCCCTTGCGAGCAGGGCGTCAGAGACCCAGTACTTC
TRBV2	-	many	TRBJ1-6	CASRTGTSDSPLHF	TGTGCCAGCAGGACCGGGACGTCGGATTCACCCCTCCACTTT
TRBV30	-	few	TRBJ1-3	CAWSGAIGNTIYF	TGTGCCTGGTCGGGTGCGATTGGAAACACCATATATTTT
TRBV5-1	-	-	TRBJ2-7	CASSFRHEQYF	TGCGCCAGCAGCTTCCGACACGAGCAGTACTTC
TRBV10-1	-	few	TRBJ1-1	CASSASGALTEAFF	TGCGCCAGCAGTGCTTCGGGGGCGCTCACTGAAGCTTTCTTT
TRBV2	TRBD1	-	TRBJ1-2	CASSEQGAIGYTF	TGTGCCAGCAGTGAACAGGGGGCGATCGGCTACACCTTC
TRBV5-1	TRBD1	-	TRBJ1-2	CASSLQGQGAGYGYTF	TGCGCCAGCAGCTTACAGGGACAGGGGGCCGGCTATGGCTACACCTTC
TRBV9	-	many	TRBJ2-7	CASSAKPGHSFYEQYF	TGTGCCAGCAGCGCGAAACCGGGCCACAGCTTCTACGAGCAGTACTTC
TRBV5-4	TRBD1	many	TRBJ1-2	CASSHDRGDGYTF	TGTGCCAGCAGTCATGACAGGGGCGATGGCTACACCTTC
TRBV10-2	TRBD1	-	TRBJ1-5	CASRQGVGQPQHF	TGCGCCAGTCGACAGGGGGTTGGTCAGCCCCAGCATTTT
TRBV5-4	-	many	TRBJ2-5	CASSPPGAEGETQYF	TGTGCCAGCAGCCCTCCTGGGGCGGAGGGGGAGACCCAGTACTTC
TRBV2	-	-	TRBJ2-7	CASSAWGQEQYF	TGTGCCAGCAGTGCCTGGGGGCAAGAGCAGTACTTC
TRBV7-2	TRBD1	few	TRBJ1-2	CASSSGTGPSNYGYTF	TGTGCCAGCAGCTCCGGGACAGGGCCTTCTAACTATGGCTACACCTTC
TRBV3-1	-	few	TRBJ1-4	CASSELEGKLFF	TGTGCCAGCAGCGAACTCGAGGGGAAACTGTTTTTT
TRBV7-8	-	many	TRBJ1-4	CASSPYVGGPNEKLFF	TGTGCCAGCAGCCCGTACGTTGGAGGCCCTAATGAAAAACTGTTTTTT
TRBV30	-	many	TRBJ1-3	CAWSRNTIYF	TGTGCCTGGTCGAGAAACACCATATATTTT
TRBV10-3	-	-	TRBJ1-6	CATGMGYSPLHF	TGTGCCACCGGGATGGGGTATTCACCCCTCCACTTT
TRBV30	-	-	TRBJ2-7	CAWSPSPHYEQYF	TGTGCCTGGAGTCCGTCCCCTCACTACGAGCAGTACTTC
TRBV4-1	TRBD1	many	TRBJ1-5	CASSRRDRGSQPQHF	TGCGCCAGCAGCCGGAGGGACAGGGGGAGTCAGCCCCAGCATTTT
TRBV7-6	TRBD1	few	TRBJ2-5	CASSLEGQSIETQYF	TGTGCCAGCAGCCTTGAGGGACAGTCGATAGAGACCCAGTACTTC
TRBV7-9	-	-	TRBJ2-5	CASSLVTGGTKETQYF	TGTGCCAGCAGCTTAGTTACGGGGGGCACGAAGGAGACCCAGTACTTC
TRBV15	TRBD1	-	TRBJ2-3	CATSRGLLQGTDTQYF	TGTGCCACCAGCAGAGGCCTATTACAGGGGACAGATACGCAGTATTTT
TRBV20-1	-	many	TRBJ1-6	CSARDIRDSPLHF	TGCAGTGCTAGAGATATAAGGGATTCACCCCTCCACTTT
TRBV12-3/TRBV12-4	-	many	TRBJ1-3	CASSPTASSGNTIYF	TGTGCCAGCAGTCCGACTGCTTCCTCTGGAAACACCATATATTTT
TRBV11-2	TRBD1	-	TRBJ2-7	CASRPAEGGDRGRYF	TGCGCCAGCAGACCTGCCGAAGGGGGGGACAGGGGTCGGTACTTC
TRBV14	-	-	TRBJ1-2	CASSQGTEWNGYTF	TGTGCCAGCAGCCAAGGGACAGAATGGAATGGCTACACCTTC
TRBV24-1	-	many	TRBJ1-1	CATSEGGPPRKDTEAFF	TGTGCCACCAGTGAAGGGGGTCCGCCGAGAAAGGACACTGAAGCTTTCTTT
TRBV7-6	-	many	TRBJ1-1	CASSTRGGEAFF	TGTGCCAGCAGCACCCGCGGGGGCGAAGCTTTCTTT
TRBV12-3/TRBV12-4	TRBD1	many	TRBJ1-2	CASSFGQGIGGYTF	TGTGCCAGCAGTTTCGGACAGGGAATCGGTGGCTACACCTTC
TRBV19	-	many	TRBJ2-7	CASSISVGSSYEQYF	TGTGCCAGTAGTATCTCAGTTGGCAGCTCCTACGAGCAGTACTTC
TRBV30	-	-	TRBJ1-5	CAWSTLSGSQPQHF	TGTGCCTGGAGTACCCTCTCCGGGTCCCAGCCCCAGCATTTT
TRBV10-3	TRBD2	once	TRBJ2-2	CAISPEPGGTGELFF	TGTGCCATCAGCCCTGAGCCGGGGGGCACCGGGGAGCTGTTTTTT
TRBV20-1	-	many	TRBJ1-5	CSASNDWYSNQPQHF	TGCAGTGCTAGTAACGATTGGTATAGCAATCAGCCCCAGCATTTT
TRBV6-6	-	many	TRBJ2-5	CASSYPGTVGQETQYF	TGTGCCAGCAGTTACCCGGGGACTGTGGGGCAAGAGACCCAGTACTTC
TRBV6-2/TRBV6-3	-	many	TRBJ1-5	CASSYVFGQPQHF	TGTGCCAGCAGTTACGTGTTCGGCCAGCCCCAGCATTTT
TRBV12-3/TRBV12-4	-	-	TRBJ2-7	CASSLGLGPGYF	TGTGCCAGCAGTTTAGGGTTGGGCCCCGGGTACTTC
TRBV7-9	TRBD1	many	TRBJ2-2	CASSLGPGQGSTGELFF	TGTGCCAGCAGCTTAGGTCCCGGACAGGGTTCCACCGGGGAGCTGTTTTTT
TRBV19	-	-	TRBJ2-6	CASTYSWANVLTF	TGTGCCAGTACCTACTCGTGGGCCAACGTCCTGACTTTC
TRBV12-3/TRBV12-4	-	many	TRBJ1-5	CASSHSHQPQHF	TGTGCCAGCAGCCACAGTCATCAGCCCCAGCATTTT
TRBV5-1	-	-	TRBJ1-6	CASSLEDSRNQPLHF	TGCGCCAGCAGCTTGGAGGACAGCCGGAATCAGCCCCTCCACTTT
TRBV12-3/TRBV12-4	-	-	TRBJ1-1	CASSLGTALTEAFF	TGTGCCAGCAGTTTAGGGACAGCCCTCACTGAAGCTTTCTTT
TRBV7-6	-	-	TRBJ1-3	CASSPDKAGNTIYF	TGTGCCAGCAGCCCGGACAAGGCTGGAAACACCATATATTTT
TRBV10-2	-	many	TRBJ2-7	CASSEAGSIYEQYF	TGCGCCAGCAGTGAGGCGGGATCTATCTACGAGCAGTACTTC
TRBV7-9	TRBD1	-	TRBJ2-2	CASSGKGQISTGELFF	TGTGCCAGCAGCGGAAAGGGACAGATCAGCACCGGGGAGCTGTTTTTT
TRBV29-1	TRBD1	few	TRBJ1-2	CSVGGQGSGYTF	TGCAGCGTTGGGGGACAGGGCAGTGGCTACACCTTC